These 23 T cell receptor beta chains were all obtained from the same sample, sequenced in a study of blood T cell repertoires in COVID-19. Repertoires were generated with immunoSEQ multiplex PCR, while TCRdb's copy carries only in-frame clones and drops some. This table has more than 250,000 clones, under 90% appearing once. The source material was PBMCs or T cells enriched from blood (not recorded which). Source of these receptors: a woman aged 18-29 years who had recovered from COVID-19.

The genes are TRBV2 and TRBJ1-2; D gene uncertain. This CDR3 spans 11 amino acids. V lost 7 bases and J 3 bases, leaving 6 bases between the germline ends. Germline CDR1 SNHLY, CDR2 FYNNEI. The chain's CDR3 is CASKTDYGYTF. CDR3 in DNA: TGTGCCAGCAAAACAGACTATGGCTACACCTTC.

The chain has TRBV27 and TRBJ2-7, with 9 bases that match TRBD1. This CDR3 region has 14 residues. From germline, CDR1 is MNHEY and CDR2 SMNVEV (reference sequence). Trimming took 3 bases from V and 2 from J; bases not matched to a gene: 2. The CDR3 region is CASSLRTGAYEQYF. The CDR3 nucleotides are TGTGCCAGCAGTTTGAGGACAGGGGCCTACGAGCAGTACTTC.

DNA of the CDR3: TGCGCCAGCAGCTTGGGAGGCGGGAGCATCGGCAATGAGCAGTTCTTC. Encoded protein: CASSLGGGSIGNEQFF. The V and J genes are TRBV5-1 and TRBJ2-1; TRBD2 agrees at 7 bases. The CDR3 spans 16 residues. Per germline, CDR1 SGHRS and CDR2 YFSETQ. J gave up 6 bases and V 0 bases, and 9 bases lay outside the gene matches.

The chain uses TRBV11-2 and TRBJ1-1; 8 bases line up with TRBD1. The V segment lost 1 base and the J segment 11 bases; nucleotides outside the gene matches: 9. This CDR3 is 14 amino acids long. CDR1 SGHAT and CDR2 FQNNGV come from the germline V gene. CDR3 sequence: CASSLGRTGPGAFF. The CDR3 coding sequence is TGTGCCAGCAGCTTAGGTCGGACAGGGCCTGGGGCTTTCTTT.

The chain carries TRBV7-3 and TRBJ2-3, with D perhaps matching TRBD2 (5 bases). Per the germline V gene, CDR1 is SGHTA and CDR2 is FQGTGA. The CDR3 is 17 amino acids. V lost 2 bases, J lost 0 bases, and 15 bases lay in between. CDR3 residues: CASSLEASTASTDTQYF. In DNA form, the CDR3 reads TGTGCCAGCAGCTTAGAGGCTAGCACCGCTAGCACAGATACGCAGTATTTT.

This clone turned up a few times. The sample has other DNA sequences that encode this CDR3 too. V usage is TRBV5-1 and J usage is TRBJ1-1; weak D call: TRBD1 (6 bases). This CDR3 region has 13 residues. Germline lookup yields CDR1 SGHRS and CDR2 YFSETQ. V lost 3 bases, J lost 4 bases, and 10 bases lay in between. CDR3 region: CASSSQGGTEAFF. As DNA, the CDR3 is TGCGCCAGCAGCTCACAGGGTGGCACTGAAGCTTTCTTT.

This chain links TRBV15 with TRBJ1-1; D unresolved. The CDR3 is 14 amino acids. Germline assignment: CDR1 LNHNV and CDR2 YYDKDF (reference sequence). Trimming removed 4 bases at V and 1 base at J, with 10 bases between. CDR3 protein: CATSIRSKNTEAFF. CDR3 sequence (DNA): TGTGCCACCAGCATTCGGTCGAAGAACACTGAAGCTTTCTTT. Variable domain in full (rest from reference TRBV15 and TRBJ1-1): DAMVIQNPRYQVTQFGKPVTLSCSQTLNHNVMYWYQQKSSQAPKLLFHYYDKDFNNEADTPDNFQSRRPNTSFCFLDIRSPGLGDTAMYLCATSIRSKNTEAFFGQGTRLTVV.

V usage is TRBV4-1 and J usage is TRBJ2-2; D gene unclear. Trimming removed 3 bases at V and 3 bases at J, with 8 bases between. Germline lookup yields CDR1 MGHRA and CDR2 YSYEKL. The length of the CDR3 is 14 residues. For the CDR3, the DNA is TGCGCCAGCAGCCAGCCCCAGGACACCGGGGAGCTGTTTTTT. The encoded protein is CASSQPQDTGELFF.

The chain carries TRBV5-4 and TRBJ1-4, with 7 bases lining up with TRBD1. The germline V gene encodes CDR1 SGHNT and CDR2 YYREEE (reference sequence). The CDR3 consists of 15 residues. The V and J ends lost 0 bases and 4 bases, in that order; junction bases with no gene match: 3. The CDR3 reads CASSLARDSNEKLFF. For the CDR3, the DNA is TGTGCCAGCAGCTTGGCCAGGGACAGTAATGAAAAACTGTTTTTT.

The rearrangement links TRBV27 to TRBJ2-2; 9 bases match TRBD1. CDR1 is MNHEY, CDR2 SMNVEV, per germline (reference sequence). The J segment lost 1 base and the V segment lost 4 bases, leaving 1 base of the junction unmatched. The CDR3 is 15 amino acids. The CDR3 region has the DNA TGTGCCAGCAGTTGGGACAGGGTGAACACCGGGGAGCTGTTTTTT. It codes for CASSWDRVNTGELFF.

In its sample, this clone was seen once. V and J are TRBV6-1 and TRBJ1-1, with no clear D. Trimming left V 3 bases short and J 5 bases short, with 10 bases between. The CDR3 is 13 amino acids. The V gene's germline CDR1 is MNHNS and CDR2 SASEGT. This CDR3 reads CASSEEGPTEAFF. The CDR3 nucleotides are TGTGCCAGCAGTGAGGAGGGTCCGACTGAAGCTTTCTTT.

The CDR3 here is CASSLEGRGAYNEQFF. The CDR3 nucleotides are TGTGCCAGCAGCTTAGAAGGCAGGGGGGCATACAATGAGCAGTTCTTC. V and J are TRBV13 and TRBJ2-1; weak D call: TRBD1 (7 bases). Trimming stripped 1 base from V and 4 bases from J, with 14 bases between. The CDR3 is 16 amino acids. The germline V gene encodes CDR1 PRHDT and CDR2 FYEKMQ (reference sequence).

The V and J genes are TRBV19 and TRBJ2-2, with 9 bases fitting TRBD2. Looked up from germline, CDR1 is LNHDA and CDR2 is SQIVND (reference sequence). CDR3 length equals 15 residues. V was pared by 5 bases and J by 7 bases, with 8 bases of the junction left unmatched. CDR3 nucleotide sequence: TGTGCCAGTAGTGTTCTAGCGGGGTATGTCGGGGAGCTGTTTTTT. Translated, it gives CASSVLAGYVGELFF.

The rearrangement links TRBV2 to TRBJ2-7, with D maybe TRBD2 (6 bases). V lost 5 bases to trimming and J lost 0 bases, with 14 bases between them. The length of the CDR3 is 15 residues. Germline CDR1 SNHLY, CDR2 FYNNEI. The CDR3 reads CASSHGGVLSYEQYF. CDR3 DNA: TGTGCCAGCAGTCACGGGGGAGTCCTCTCCTACGAGCAGTACTTC.

The chain links TRBV18 to TRBJ2-2; D remains unclear. The germline V gene encodes CDR1 KGHSH and CDR2 LQKENI. This CDR3 contains 17 residues. Trimming took off 1 base at V and 6 bases at J, with 18 bases between the two ends. In DNA form, the CDR3 reads TGTGCCAGCTCACCACAGGCAGGCCGGAACAGTGCCGGGGAGCTGTTTTTT. This encodes CASSPQAGRNSAGELFF. The full variable domain, rest sourced from reference TRBV18 and TRBJ2-2, is NAGVMQNPRHLVRRRGQEARLRCSPMKGHSHVYWYRQLPEEGLKFMVYLQKENIIDESGMPKERFSAEFPKEGPSILRIQQVVRGDSAAYFCASSPQAGRNSAGELFFGEGSRLTVL.

V gene TRBV5-6 combines with J gene TRBJ1-1; 10 bases line up with TRBD1. In germline, CDR1 is SGHDT, CDR2 YYEEEE. Trimming cost V 4 bases and J 11 bases; bases outside gene matches: 8. This CDR3 has 13 amino acids. The CDR3 region is CASSLDRGLEAFF. The CDR3 DNA reads as TGTGCCAGCAGCCTCGACAGGGGGCTGGAGGCTTTCTTT.

V is TRBV3-1 (or the pseudogene TRBV3-2) and J is TRBJ2-5, with 7 bases lining up with TRBD1. The CDR3 extends over 14 amino acids. The germline V gene has CDR1 LGHDT and CDR2 YNNKEL (reference sequence). The V gene end was trimmed by 4 bases and the J gene end by 4 bases; junction bases not matched to a gene: 6. CDR3 loop: CASSPGQFVETQYF. In nucleotides, the CDR3 is TGTGCCAGCAGCCCGGGACAGTTTGTAGAGACCCAGTACTTC.

In this sample, this clone turned up once. The chain is built from TRBV3-1 (or the pseudogene TRBV3-2) and TRBJ2-1; 8 bases agree with TRBD2. Losses at the gene ends were 0 bases for V and 0 bases for J; bases not matched to a gene: 1. From germline, CDR1 is LGHDT and CDR2 YNNKEL (reference sequence). This CDR3 is 16 amino acids long. CDR3 protein: CASSQDLAGSYNEQFF. The CDR3 DNA reads TGTGCCAGCAGCCAAGATCTAGCGGGCTCCTACAATGAGCAGTTCTTC.

The chain recombines TRBV28 with TRBJ2-3; 13 nucleotides agree with TRBD2. Germline loops: CDR1 MDHEN, CDR2 SYDVKM. Unmatched junction bases numbered 5, after V lost 2 bases and J lost 3 bases. This CDR3 contains 17 residues. CDR3 region: CASSLLTSGRPTDTQYF. As DNA, the CDR3 is TGTGCCAGCAGTTTACTGACTAGCGGGAGGCCTACAGATACGCAGTATTTT.

The chain links TRBV14 to TRBJ1-4; D is unclear. Trimming took off 1 base at V and 3 bases at J, with 6 bases between the two ends. CDR1 is SGHDN and CDR2 is FVKESK in the germline V gene. This CDR3 contains 14 residues. DNA for the CDR3: TGTGCCAGCAGCCAAGTAACAGCTAATGAAAAACTGTTTTTT. It yields the protein CASSQVTANEKLFF.

This sequence joins TRBV5-1 and TRBJ1-2; D is unresolved. This CDR3 spans 15 amino acids. Trimming cost V 0 bases and J 1 base, with 10 bases left between them. The germline V gene encodes CDR1 SGHRS and CDR2 YFSETQ. The CDR3 protein is CASSLVGSHNYGYTF. CDR3 sequence (DNA): TGCGCCAGCAGCTTGGTGGGCAGCCATAACTATGGCTACACCTTC.

The rearrangement links TRBV6-5 to TRBJ2-7; 12 bases line up with TRBD2. Germline loops: CDR1 MNHEY, CDR2 SVGAGI. The V segment lost 7 bases and the J segment 3 bases; nucleotides outside the gene matches: 1. This CDR3 contains 13 residues. The CDR3 protein is CASMGLAGYEQYF. CDR3 in DNA: TGTGCCAGCATGGGACTAGCGGGCTACGAGCAGTACTTC.

The gene calls are TRBV7-3 and TRBJ1-2; TRBD1 agrees at 9 bases. CDR1 and CDR2 from the germline V gene are SGHTA and FQGTGA. The CDR3 extends over 15 amino acids. V lost 0 bases and J lost 8; bases outside the gene matches: 7. This CDR3 is CASSLTGGQGEGYTF. CDR3 sequence (DNA): TGTGCCAGCAGCTTAACGGGGGGACAGGGTGAAGGCTACACCTTC.